The 5 T cell receptor beta chains below all came from one sample that was sequenced in a study of blood T cell repertoires in COVID-19. Profiling relied on immunoSEQ multiplex PCR, and the TCRdb table lists in-frame clones only, not all of them. The sample holds about 130,000 clones, around 83% seen once. Source material: PBMCs or T cells enriched from blood (not recorded which). Receptors originate from a man aged 25 to 40 who had recovered from COVID-19.

For this clone: This sample includes further DNA sequences coding for the same CDR3. The rearrangement links TRBV28 to TRBJ1-2, with a possible D match to TRBD1 (6 bases). Germline loops: CDR1 MDHEN, CDR2 SYDVKM. V was cut by 6 bases and J by 6 bases, with 11 bases left in between. The CDR3 contains 12 residues. CDR3 coding DNA: TGTGCCAGCAGCCTAACAGGGAATGGCTACACCTTC. Amino acid sequence: CASSLTGNGYTF.

Notes on this clone: The same CDR3 also results from other DNA sequences found in this sample. V usage is TRBV18 and J usage is TRBJ1-5; TRBD1 matches at 9 bases. After removal of 6 bases from V and 2 bases from J, the junction contained 5 bases not matched to a gene. The CDR3 sequence is 15 residues long. CDR1 and CDR2 (germline): KGHSH, LQKENI. The CDR3 sequence: CASSPDRGGNQPQHF. The CDR3 DNA is TGTGCCAGCTCGCCGGACAGGGGTGGCAATCAGCCCCAGCATTTT.

This chain uses TRBV6-2 or TRBV6-3 with TRBJ2-7; 8 bases are a match to TRBD2. Germline CDR1 MNHEY, CDR2 SVGEGT. The CDR3 totals 15 residues. J lost 3 bases, V lost 0 bases, and 4 bases had no gene match. In DNA form, the CDR3 reads TGTGCCAGCAGTTACTCCCGACTAGCGAGCTACGAGCAGTACTTC. Protein: CASSYSRLASYEQYF.

Concerning this clone: The junction does not match germline at one end; this may be a read error. This chain joins TRBV27 and TRBJ2-4; D is ambiguous. The CDR3 runs to 16 residues. Germline V CDR1 and CDR2: MNHEY, SMNVEV (reference sequence). CDR3 protein: CASSLAKDLAKNIQYF. CDR3 DNA: TGTGCCAGCAGTTTAGCAAAGGATTTAGCCAAAAATATTCAGTACTTC.

The J gene is TRBJ2-1, the V gene TRBV7-9, with 12 bases aligning to TRBD1. The CDR3 runs 15 residues. Trimming removed 6 bases from V and 8 bases from J; junction bases left unmatched: 8. Per germline, CDR1 SEHNR and CDR2 FQNEAQ (reference sequence). The CDR3: CASRPGQGAVYEQFF. The CDR3 nucleotides are TGTGCCAGCAGACCGGGACAGGGGGCCGTCTATGAGCAGTTCTTC.